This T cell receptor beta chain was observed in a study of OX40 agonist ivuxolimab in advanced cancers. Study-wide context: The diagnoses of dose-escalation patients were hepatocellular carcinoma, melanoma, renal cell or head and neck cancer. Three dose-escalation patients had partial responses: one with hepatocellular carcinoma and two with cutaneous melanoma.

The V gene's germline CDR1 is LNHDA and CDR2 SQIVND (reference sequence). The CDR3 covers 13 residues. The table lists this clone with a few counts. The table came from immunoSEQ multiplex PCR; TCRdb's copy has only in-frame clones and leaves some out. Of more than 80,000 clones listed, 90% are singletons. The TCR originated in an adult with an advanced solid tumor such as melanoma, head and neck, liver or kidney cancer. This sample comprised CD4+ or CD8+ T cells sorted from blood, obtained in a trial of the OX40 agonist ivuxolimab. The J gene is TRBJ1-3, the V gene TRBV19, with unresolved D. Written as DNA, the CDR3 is TGTGCTAGCCGGGAGACCTCTGGAAACACCATATATTTT. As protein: CASRETSGNTIYF.